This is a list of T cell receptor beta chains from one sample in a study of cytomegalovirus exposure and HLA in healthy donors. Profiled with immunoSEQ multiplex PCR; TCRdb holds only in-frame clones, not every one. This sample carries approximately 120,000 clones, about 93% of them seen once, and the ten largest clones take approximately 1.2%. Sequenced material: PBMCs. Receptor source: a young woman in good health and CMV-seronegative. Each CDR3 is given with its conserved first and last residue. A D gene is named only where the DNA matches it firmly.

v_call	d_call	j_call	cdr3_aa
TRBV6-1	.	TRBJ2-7	CASSEVGGPYEQYF
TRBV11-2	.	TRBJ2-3	CASSLPTISKTTDTQYF
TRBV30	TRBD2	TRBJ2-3	CAWRAGVGADTQYF
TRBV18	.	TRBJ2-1	CASSPPGLDIKEQFF
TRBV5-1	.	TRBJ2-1	CASSLGPSENEQFF
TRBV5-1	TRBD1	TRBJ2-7	CASSTRDSYSYEQYF
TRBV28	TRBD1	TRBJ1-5	CASSYRGASQPQHF
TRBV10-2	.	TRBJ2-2	CASSEWAGPGELFF
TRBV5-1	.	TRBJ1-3	CASKRGSGNTIYF
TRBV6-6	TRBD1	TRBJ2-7	CASSFRDSPYEQYF
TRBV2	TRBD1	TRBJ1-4	CASSWDRNEKLFF
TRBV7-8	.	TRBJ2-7	CASSLDAESSYEQYF
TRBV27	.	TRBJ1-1	CASSSVGAGLTEAFF
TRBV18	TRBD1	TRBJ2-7	CASSPPNSLGQGDEQYF
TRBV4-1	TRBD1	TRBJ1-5	CASSSYGQGGQPQHF